The 2 T cell receptor beta chains listed next were all sequenced from one sample in a study of OX40 agonist ivuxolimab in advanced cancers. TCRdb keeps only in-frame clones here, not all; method: immunoSEQ multiplex PCR. The sample has 90,000 to 95,000 clones, more than 70% seen once. Sequencing was performed on CD4+ or CD8+ T cells sorted from blood, taken in a trial of the OX40 agonist ivuxolimab. These receptors came from an adult with an advanced solid tumor such as melanoma, head and neck, liver or kidney cancer.

The rearrangement links TRBV19 to TRBJ2-2, with 10 positions matching TRBD2. The CDR3 extends over 16 amino acids. The V segment lost 3 bases and the J segment 6 bases; nucleotides outside the gene matches: 7. Per the germline V gene, CDR1 is LNHDA and CDR2 is SQIVND (reference sequence). The CDR3 sequence is CASSMSSGSWSGELFF. Here the CDR3 DNA reads TGTGCCAGTAGTATGTCTAGCGGGAGCTGGTCCGGGGAGCTGTTTTTT.

The chain employs TRBV11-2 and TRBJ2-1; 11 bases align to TRBD2. Germline values: CDR1 SGHAT, CDR2 FQNNGV. V gave up 5 bases and J gave up 6 bases; unmatched junction bases: 6. CDR3 size: 15 residues. The chain's CDR3 is CASSPTSGTVNEQFF. CDR3 nucleotides: TGTGCCAGCAGCCCGACTAGCGGGACCGTCAATGAGCAGTTCTTC.